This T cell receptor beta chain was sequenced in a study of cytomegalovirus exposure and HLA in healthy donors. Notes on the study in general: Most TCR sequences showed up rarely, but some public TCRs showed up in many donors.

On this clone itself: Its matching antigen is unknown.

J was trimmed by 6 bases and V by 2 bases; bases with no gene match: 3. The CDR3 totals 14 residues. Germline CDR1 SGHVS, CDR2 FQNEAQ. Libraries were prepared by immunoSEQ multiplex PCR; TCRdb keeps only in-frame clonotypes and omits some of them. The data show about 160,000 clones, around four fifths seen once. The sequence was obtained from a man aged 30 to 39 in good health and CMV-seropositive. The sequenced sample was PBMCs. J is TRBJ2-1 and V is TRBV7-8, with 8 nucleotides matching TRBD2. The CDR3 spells CASSLTGTSNEQFF. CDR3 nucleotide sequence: TGTGCCAGCAGCTTAACCGGGACTAGCAATGAGCAGTTCTTC.